The 2 T cell receptor beta chains below were found in one sample sequenced in a study of CD8+ T cells in alopecia areata. Extraction of RNA preceded its reverse transcription into cDNA, which served as the sequencing template. Using immunoSEQ multiplex PCR, the repertoire was profiled, and TCRdb retains in-frame clones only, with some absent. The sample has about 150,000 clones; around 50% are singletons. The source was CD8+ T cells sorted from blood, collected at week 0. The receptors stem from a human donor with alopecia areata.

The sample holds a few counts of this clone. The chain couples TRBV4-1 to TRBJ2-3; D tentatively fits TRBD1 or TRBD2 (5 bases each). The CDR3 is 17 residues long. Germline CDR1 reads MGHRA; CDR2 reads YSYEKL. V was shortened by 1 base and J by 0 bases, with 14 bases between the two germline ends. This CDR3 reads CASSQVGEGPSTDTQYF. The CDR3 DNA is TGCGCCAGCAGCCAAGTTGGAGAGGGACCTAGCACAGATACGCAGTATTTT.

This clone showed up many times. The chain is built from TRBV28 and TRBJ2-7; the match to TRBD2 covers 12 bases. CDR3 size: 16 residues. V trimming: 3 bases; J trimming: 4 bases; junction bases outside the gene matches: 7. Germline CDR1 is MDHEN and CDR2 is SYDVKM. CDR3: CASSFQLAGGEYEQYF. The CDR3 DNA sequence: TGTGCCAGCAGTTTTCAACTAGCGGGGGGCGAATACGAGCAGTACTTC.